The clone carrying this TCR beta chain was found many times. What it binds is not known. The sample belongs to a study of response to subunit inactivated influenza vaccine. Notes on the study in general: That few new T cells are recruited by each seasonal influenza vaccination was the authors' suggestion.

CDR1 and CDR2 (germline): DFQATT, SNEGSKA (reference sequence). V was shortened by 4 bases and J by 4 bases, with 17 bases between the two germline ends. The CDR3 is made up of 14 amino acids. One entry per CDR3 protein, called by TCRdb with MiXCR from the RT-PCR reads. The sample records 550,000 to 600,000 distinct CDR3 sequences, approximately 12% being singletons. The source is a middle-aged man who received an inactivated influenza vaccine. J is TRBJ2-7 and V is TRBV20-1; TRBD2 might be the D (5 bases). Material: PBMCs from blood, obtained on the day of vaccination. The CDR3 region is CSAIGLSRDYEQYF. The DNA for the CDR3 is TGCAGTGCTATAGGACTCTCGCGAGATTACGAGCAGTACTTC.